The present entry profiles one TCR beta chain with its context. The CDR3 runs 14 residues. Germline CDR1 and CDR2: MNHEY and SVGAGI. V was shortened by 5 bases and J by 0 bases, with 8 bases between the two germline ends. The data derive from a study of blood T cell repertoires in COVID-19. Profiling relied on immunoSEQ multiplex PCR, and the TCRdb table lists in-frame clones only, not all of them. This table has around 200,000 clones, approximately 86% appearing once. The chain joins TRBV6-5 to TRBJ1-3; D possibly corresponds to TRBD1 (5 bases). The source material was PBMCs or T cells enriched from blood (not recorded which). The sequence was collected from a woman aged 30 to 39 who had been exposed to COVID-19. The CDR3 DNA is TGTGCCAGCAGTCAGGGTTTCTCTGGAAACACCATATATTTT. Translating it yields CASSQGFSGNTIYF.